What follows describes a single T cell receptor beta chain. This CDR3 is 16 amino acids long. Looked up from germline, CDR1 is MNHEY and CDR2 is SMNVEV (reference sequence). V gave up 3 bases and J gave up 4 bases; unmatched junction bases: 7. Per the original methods: By means of reference gene primer amplification, nucleated cell counts were estimated. The table came from immunoSEQ multiplex PCR; TCRdb's copy has only in-frame clones and leaves some out. V and J calls and clone size follow that table, whereas D and trimming were derived from the DNA. The sample carries nearly 80,000 clones, roughly 85% recorded once. This record comes from a study of blood T cell repertoires in COVID-19.

The TCR was taken from a woman aged 70-85 years with acute or convalescent COVID-19. The V gene is TRBV27, the J gene TRBJ2-2, with 8 bases lining up with TRBD1. The sequencing sample was made of peripheral blood. CDR3 amino acids: CASSFLDRVGTGELFF. CDR3 in DNA: TGTGCCAGCAGTTTCTTGGACAGGGTCGGCACCGGGGAGCTGTTTTTT.